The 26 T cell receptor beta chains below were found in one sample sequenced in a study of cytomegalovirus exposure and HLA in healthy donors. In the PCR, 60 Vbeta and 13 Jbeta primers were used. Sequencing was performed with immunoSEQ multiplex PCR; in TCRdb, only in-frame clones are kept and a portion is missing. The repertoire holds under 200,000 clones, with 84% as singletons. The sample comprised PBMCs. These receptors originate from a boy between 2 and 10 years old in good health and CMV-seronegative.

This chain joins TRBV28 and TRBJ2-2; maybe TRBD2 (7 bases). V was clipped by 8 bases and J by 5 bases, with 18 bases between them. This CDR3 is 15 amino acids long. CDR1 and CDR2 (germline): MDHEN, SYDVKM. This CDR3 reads CASCFRGAETGELFF. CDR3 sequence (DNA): TGTGCCAGCTGCTTCCGGGGGGCAGAGACCGGGGAGCTGTTTTTT.

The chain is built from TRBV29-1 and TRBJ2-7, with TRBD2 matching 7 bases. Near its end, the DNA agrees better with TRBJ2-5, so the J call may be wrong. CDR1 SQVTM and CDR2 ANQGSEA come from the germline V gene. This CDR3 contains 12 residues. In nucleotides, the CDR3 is TGCAGCGCTGCTAGCGGACAAGAGACCCAGTACTTC. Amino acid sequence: CSAASGQETQYF.

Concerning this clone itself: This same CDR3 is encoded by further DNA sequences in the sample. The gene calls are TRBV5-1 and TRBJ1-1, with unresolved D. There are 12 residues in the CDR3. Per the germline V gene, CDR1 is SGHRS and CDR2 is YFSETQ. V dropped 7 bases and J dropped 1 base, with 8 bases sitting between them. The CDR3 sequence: CASRTGNTEAFF. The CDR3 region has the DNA TGCGCCAGCCGAACCGGGAACACTGAAGCTTTCTTT.

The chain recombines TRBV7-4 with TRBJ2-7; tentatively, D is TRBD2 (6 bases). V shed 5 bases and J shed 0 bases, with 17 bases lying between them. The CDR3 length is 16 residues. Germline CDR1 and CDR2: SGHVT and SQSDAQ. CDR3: CASSPLRAGSSYEQYF. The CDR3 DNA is TGTGCCAGCAGCCCCCTCCGGGCGGGGAGCTCCTACGAGCAGTACTTC. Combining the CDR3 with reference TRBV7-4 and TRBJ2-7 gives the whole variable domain GAGVSQSPRYKVAKRGRDVALRCDSISGHVTLYWYRQTLGQGSEVLTYSQSDAQRDKSGRPSGRFSAERPERSVSTLKIQRTEQGDSAVYLCASSPLRAGSSYEQYFGPGTRLTVT.

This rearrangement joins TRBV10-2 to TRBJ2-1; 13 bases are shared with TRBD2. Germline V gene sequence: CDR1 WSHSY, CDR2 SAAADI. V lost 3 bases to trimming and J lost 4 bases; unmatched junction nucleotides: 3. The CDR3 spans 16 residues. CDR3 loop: CASSDLGLAGYNEQFF. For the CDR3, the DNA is TGCGCCAGCAGTGACCTGGGACTAGCGGGGTACAATGAGCAGTTCTTC.

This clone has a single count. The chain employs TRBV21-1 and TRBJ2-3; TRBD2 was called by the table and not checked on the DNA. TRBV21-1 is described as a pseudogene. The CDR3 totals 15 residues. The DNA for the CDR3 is TGTGCCAGCAGCAAAGGAGATAGAGATACAGATACGCAGTATTTT. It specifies CASSKGDRDTDTQYF.

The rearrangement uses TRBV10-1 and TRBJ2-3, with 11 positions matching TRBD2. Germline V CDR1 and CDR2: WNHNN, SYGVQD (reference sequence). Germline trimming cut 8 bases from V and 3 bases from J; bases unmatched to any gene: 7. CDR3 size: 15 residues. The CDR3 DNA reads TGCGCCAGCGGAACCGGGACTAGCGGTACAGATACGCAGTATTTT. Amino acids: CASGTGTSGTDTQYF.

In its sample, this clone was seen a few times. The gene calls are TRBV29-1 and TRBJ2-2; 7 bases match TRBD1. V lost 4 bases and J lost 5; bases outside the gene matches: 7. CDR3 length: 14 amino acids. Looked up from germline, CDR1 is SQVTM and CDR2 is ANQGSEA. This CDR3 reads CSVGDSPRTGELFF. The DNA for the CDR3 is TGCAGCGTTGGGGACAGCCCACGGACCGGGGAGCTGTTTTTT.

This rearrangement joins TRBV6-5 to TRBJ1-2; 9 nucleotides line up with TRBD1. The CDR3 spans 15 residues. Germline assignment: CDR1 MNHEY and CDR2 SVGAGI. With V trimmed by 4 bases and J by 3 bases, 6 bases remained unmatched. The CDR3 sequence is CASSSQGAADYGYTF. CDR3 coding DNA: TGTGCCAGCAGTTCACAGGGGGCGGCTGACTATGGCTACACCTTC.

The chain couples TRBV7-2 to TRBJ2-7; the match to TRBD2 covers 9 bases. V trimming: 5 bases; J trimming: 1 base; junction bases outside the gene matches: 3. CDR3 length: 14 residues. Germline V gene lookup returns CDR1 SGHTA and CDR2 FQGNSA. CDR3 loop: CASSEAGGSYEQYF. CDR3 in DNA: TGTGCCAGCAGCGAAGCGGGAGGATCCTACGAGCAGTACTTC.

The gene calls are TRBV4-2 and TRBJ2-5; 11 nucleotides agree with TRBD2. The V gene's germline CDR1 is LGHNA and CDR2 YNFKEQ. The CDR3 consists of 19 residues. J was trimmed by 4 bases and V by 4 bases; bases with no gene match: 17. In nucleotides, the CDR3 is TGTGCCAGCAGCCCTATGAGTCCGGTAGCGGGAGGGCCAGTAGAGACCCAGTACTTC. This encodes CASSPMSPVAGGPVETQYF.

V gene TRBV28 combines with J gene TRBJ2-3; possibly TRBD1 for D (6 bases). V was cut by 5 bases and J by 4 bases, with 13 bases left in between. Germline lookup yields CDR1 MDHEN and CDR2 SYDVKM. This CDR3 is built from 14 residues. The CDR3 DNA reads TGTGCCAGCAGTCCGTTACAGGGATCAGATACGCAGTATTTT. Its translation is CASSPLQGSDTQYF.

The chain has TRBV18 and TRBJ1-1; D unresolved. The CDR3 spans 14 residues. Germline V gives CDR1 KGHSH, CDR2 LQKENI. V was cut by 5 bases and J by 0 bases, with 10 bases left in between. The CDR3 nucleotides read TGTGCCAGCTCATCACAACCTATGAACACTGAAGCTTTCTTT. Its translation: CASSSQPMNTEAFF. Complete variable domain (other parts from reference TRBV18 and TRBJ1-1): NAGVMQNPRHLVRRRGQEARLRCSPMKGHSHVYWYRQLPEEGLKFMVYLQKENIIDESGMPKERFSAEFPKEGPSILRIQQVVRGDSAAYFCASSSQPMNTEAFFGQGTRLTVV.

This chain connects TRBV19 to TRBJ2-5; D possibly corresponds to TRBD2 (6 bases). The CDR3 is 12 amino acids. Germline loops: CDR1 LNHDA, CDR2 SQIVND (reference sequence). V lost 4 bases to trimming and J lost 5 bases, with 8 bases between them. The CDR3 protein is CASSNGTETQYF. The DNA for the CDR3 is TGTGCCAGTAGTAACGGGACTGAGACCCAGTACTTC.

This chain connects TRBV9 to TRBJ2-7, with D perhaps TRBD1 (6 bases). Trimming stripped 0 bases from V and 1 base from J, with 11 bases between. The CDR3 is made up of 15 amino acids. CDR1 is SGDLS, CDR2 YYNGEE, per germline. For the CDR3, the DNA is TGTGCCAGCAGCGTAGGGGGGACACCTTCCTACGAGCAGTACTTC. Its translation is CASSVGGTPSYEQYF.

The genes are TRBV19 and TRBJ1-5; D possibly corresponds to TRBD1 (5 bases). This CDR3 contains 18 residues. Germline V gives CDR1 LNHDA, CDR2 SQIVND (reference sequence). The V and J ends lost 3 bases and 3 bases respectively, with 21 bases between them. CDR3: CASSIFDSFPRPNQPQHF. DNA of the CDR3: TGTGCCAGTAGTATCTTCGACAGTTTCCCGAGGCCCAATCAGCCCCAGCATTTT.

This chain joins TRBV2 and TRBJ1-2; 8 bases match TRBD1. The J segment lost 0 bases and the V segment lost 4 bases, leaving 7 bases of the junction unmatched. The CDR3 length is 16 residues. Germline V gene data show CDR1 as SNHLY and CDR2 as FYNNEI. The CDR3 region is CASSGGQGATNYGYTF. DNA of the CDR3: TGTGCCAGCAGTGGGGGGCAGGGGGCCACTAACTATGGCTACACCTTC.

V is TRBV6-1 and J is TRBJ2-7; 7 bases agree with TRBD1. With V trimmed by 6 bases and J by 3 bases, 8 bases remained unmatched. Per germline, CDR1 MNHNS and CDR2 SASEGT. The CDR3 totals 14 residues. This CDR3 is CASSYRDRYYEQYF. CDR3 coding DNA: TGTGCCAGCAGCTACCGGGACAGATACTACGAGCAGTACTTC.

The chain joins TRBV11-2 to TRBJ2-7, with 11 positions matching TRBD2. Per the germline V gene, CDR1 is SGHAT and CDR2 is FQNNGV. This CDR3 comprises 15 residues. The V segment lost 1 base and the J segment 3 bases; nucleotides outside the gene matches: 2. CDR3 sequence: CASSLVGTSGYEQYF. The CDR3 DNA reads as TGTGCCAGCAGCTTAGTGGGGACTAGCGGCTACGAGCAGTACTTC.

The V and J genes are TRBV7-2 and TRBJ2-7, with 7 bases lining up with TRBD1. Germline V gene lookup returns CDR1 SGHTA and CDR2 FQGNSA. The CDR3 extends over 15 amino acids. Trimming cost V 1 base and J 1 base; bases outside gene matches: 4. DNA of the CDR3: TGTGCCAGCAGCTTAGGGACAGGTTTTTCCTACGAGCAGTACTTC. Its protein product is CASSLGTGFSYEQYF. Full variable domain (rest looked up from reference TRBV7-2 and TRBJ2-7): GAGVSQSPSNKVTEKGKDVELRCDPISGHTALYWYRQSLGQGLEFLIYFQGNSAPDKSGLPSDRFSAERTGGSVSTLTIQRTQQEDSAVYLCASSLGTGFSYEQYFGPGTRLTVT.

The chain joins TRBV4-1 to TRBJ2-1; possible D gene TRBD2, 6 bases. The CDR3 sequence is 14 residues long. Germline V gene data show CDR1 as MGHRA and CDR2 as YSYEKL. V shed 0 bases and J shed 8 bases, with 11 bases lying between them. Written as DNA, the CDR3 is TGCGCCAGCAGCCAAGAAATAGCGGCGGATGAGCAGTTCTTC. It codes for CASSQEIAADEQFF.

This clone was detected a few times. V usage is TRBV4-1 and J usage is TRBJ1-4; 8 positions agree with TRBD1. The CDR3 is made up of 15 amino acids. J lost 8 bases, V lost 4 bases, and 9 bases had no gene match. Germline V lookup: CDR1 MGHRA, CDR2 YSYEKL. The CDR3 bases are TGCGCCAGCAGCCGTTCAGGGGGCGATTTGGAAAAACTGTTTTTT. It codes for CASSRSGGDLEKLFF.

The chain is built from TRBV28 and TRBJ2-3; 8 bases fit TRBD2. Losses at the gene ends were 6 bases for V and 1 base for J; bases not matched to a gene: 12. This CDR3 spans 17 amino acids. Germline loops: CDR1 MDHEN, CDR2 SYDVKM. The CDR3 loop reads CASSLRWVLAGTDTQYF. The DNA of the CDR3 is TGTGCCAGCAGCCTCCGTTGGGTACTAGCGGGCACAGATACGCAGTATTTT.

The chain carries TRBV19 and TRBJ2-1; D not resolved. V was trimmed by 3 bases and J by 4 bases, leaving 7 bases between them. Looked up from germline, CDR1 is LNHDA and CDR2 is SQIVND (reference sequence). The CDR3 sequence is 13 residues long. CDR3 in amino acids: CASSISGYNEQFF. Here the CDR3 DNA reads TGTGCCAGTAGTATTTCCGGGTACAATGAGCAGTTCTTC. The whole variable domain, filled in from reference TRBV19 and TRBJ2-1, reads DGGITQSPKYLFRKEGQNVTLSCEQNLNHDAMYWYRQDPGQGLRLIYYSQIVNDFQKGDIAEGYSVSREKKESFPLTVTSAQKNPTAFYLCASSISGYNEQFFGPGTRLTVL.

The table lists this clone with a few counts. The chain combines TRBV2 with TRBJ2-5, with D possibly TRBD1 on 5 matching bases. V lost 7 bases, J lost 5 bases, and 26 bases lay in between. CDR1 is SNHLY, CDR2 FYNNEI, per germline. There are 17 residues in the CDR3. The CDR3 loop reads CASKSHGSWGVRETQYF. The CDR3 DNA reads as TGTGCCAGCAAGTCCCATGGATCGTGGGGCGTGAGGGAGACCCAGTACTTC.

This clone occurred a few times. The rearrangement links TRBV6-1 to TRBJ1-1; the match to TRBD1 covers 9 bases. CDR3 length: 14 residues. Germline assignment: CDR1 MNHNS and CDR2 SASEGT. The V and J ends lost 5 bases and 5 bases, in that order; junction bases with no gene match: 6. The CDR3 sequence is CASSFTGGMTEAFF. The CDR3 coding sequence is TGTGCCAGCAGTTTTACAGGGGGCATGACTGAAGCTTTCTTT.